This T cell receptor beta chain is from a study of breast tumors, draining lymph nodes, adjacent tissues. Study-level points and caveats: Findings are consistent with lymph node origin and intratumoral expansion of most tumor T cells. Tumor repertoires ranked between lymph nodes and nontumor tissue in diversity, with V and J gene preferences. Compared with basal-like, luminal-like tumors shared significantly more repertoire with nontumor tissue. The lymph node origin of tumor T cells was framed as consistent with a hypothesis, not demonstrated.

Breast cancer patients provided tissue from their axillary draining lymph nodes. Concerning this clonotype: Its antigen is unknown. This CDR3 fails to terminate in the conserved phenylalanine or tryptophan, so it likely reflects a read error. The limits of the CDR3 on the DNA are not certain, so only TCRdb's listed CDR3 is given.

From germline, CDR1 is SGHTA and CDR2 FQGTGA. 17 amino acids form the CDR3, both terminal residues included. TCRdb redid the calling of the multiplex PCR reads with MiXCR, one entry per CDR3 protein. The table lists about 180,000 distinct CDR3 sequences, about 30% of them singletons, with about 3.8% in the top ten. The sequence was collected from a female donor with breast cancer. Some clones in this sample may be carry-over from other donors' samples. Sequencing was performed on axillary lymph node tissue. The chain has TRBV7-3 and TRBJ2-2; TRBD1 is the table's D call, not checked against the DNA. CDR3 in amino acids: CASIPTGSAREHRGAVV.